The next 18 T cell receptor beta chains were all read from a single sample in a study of monozygotic twins with inflammatory bowel disease. TCRdb re-called the 5' RACE reads and gives one entry per CDR3 protein, without DNA. With 400,000 to 500,000 distinct CDR3 sequences in the sample, the ten largest clones hold 2% to 3%. The source material was blood. The source of these receptors is a human donor with ulcerative colitis or Crohn's disease, or a healthy co-twin of an affected twin (not recorded which).

The chain combines TRBV7-9 with TRBJ2-5. Germline V gene data show CDR1 as SEHNR and CDR2 as FQNEAQ (reference sequence). The CDR3 has 14 residues. This CDR3 reads CASSLERFGGAQYF.

The CDR3 reads CASSPPGQPGVANYGYTF. The chain uses TRBV27 and TRBJ1-2; TCRdb picks TRBD1, but there is no DNA to check that call. In germline, CDR1 is MNHEY, CDR2 SMNVEV (reference sequence). There are 18 residues in the CDR3.

V usage is TRBV24-1 and J usage is TRBJ2-1; there is no DNA to check the TCRdb D call of TRBD1. This CDR3 spans 12 amino acids. Germline CDR1 and CDR2: KGHDR and SFDVKD. CDR3 protein: CATSTGGREQFF.

This chain joins TRBV7-2 and TRBJ2-7. This CDR3 has 15 amino acids. The germline gives CDR1 SGHTA, CDR2 FQGNSA. CDR3 in amino acids: CASSFYTGLTYEQYF. The full variable domain, completed using reference TRBV7-2 and TRBJ2-7, is GAGVSQSPSNKVTEKGKDVELRCDPISGHTALYWYRQSLGQGLEFLIYFQGNSAPDKSGLPSDRFSAERTGGSVSTLTIQRTQQEDSAVYLCASSFYTGLTYEQYFGPGTRLTVT.

The chain employs TRBV5-4 and TRBJ2-5; lacking DNA, the TRBD1 call made by TCRdb goes unchecked. The germline V gene has CDR1 SGHNT and CDR2 YYREEE (reference sequence). The CDR3 spans 14 residues. This chain's CDR3 is CASSPGRIQETQYF. Full variable domain (rest looked up from reference TRBV5-4 and TRBJ2-5): ETGVTQSPTHLIKTRGQQVTLRCSSQSGHNTVSWYQQALGQGPQFIFQYYREEENGRGNFPPRFSGLQFPNYSSELNVNALELDDSALYLCASSPGRIQETQYFGPGTRLLVL.

The V and J genes are TRBV5-4 and TRBJ2-2; the TCRdb D gene call, TRBD1, has no DNA to confirm it. Germline V gene sequence: CDR1 SGHNT, CDR2 YYREEE (reference sequence). The CDR3 is made up of 15 amino acids. The CDR3 spells CASSYRGGNTGELFF. The complete variable domain, with remaining parts taken from reference TRBV5-4 and TRBJ2-2, reads ETGVTQSPTHLIKTRGQQVTLRCSSQSGHNTVSWYQQALGQGPQFIFQYYREEENGRGNFPPRFSGLQFPNYSSELNVNALELDDSALYLCASSYRGGNTGELFFGEGSRLTVL.

The chain has TRBV10-3 and TRBJ2-1; no DNA is available, so the TRBD2 call from TCRdb remains unchecked. Germline CDR1 is ENHRY and CDR2 is SYGVKD. The CDR3 consists of 16 residues. The CDR3 here is CAISLELAGVNGEQFF.

CDR3 sequence: CASSPGFGQETQYF. The V gene is TRBV18, the J gene TRBJ2-5. The CDR3 loop spans 14 amino acids. The germline V gene encodes CDR1 KGHSH and CDR2 LQKENI.

The chain links TRBV7-2 to TRBJ2-3. Germline V gene data show CDR1 as SGHTA and CDR2 as FQGNSA. This CDR3 is 16 amino acids long. CDR3 sequence: CASSSRRSSSTDTQYF. Using reference TRBV7-2 and TRBJ2-3 for the parts outside the CDR3, the full variable domain is GAGVSQSPSNKVTEKGKDVELRCDPISGHTALYWYRQSLGQGLEFLIYFQGNSAPDKSGLPSDRFSAERTGGSVSTLTIQRTQQEDSAVYLCASSSRRSSSTDTQYFGPGTRLTVL.

CDR3 residues: CAISEVGTSLNEQFF. V is TRBV10-3 and J is TRBJ2-1; TCRdb lists TRBD2, though no DNA is available to test this call. This CDR3 is built from 15 residues. CDR1 and CDR2 (germline): ENHRY, SYGVKD.

The chain is built from TRBV7-2 and TRBJ2-2; without DNA, the TCRdb call of TRBD2 cannot be checked. This CDR3 region has 15 residues. CDR1 SGHTA and CDR2 FQGNSA come from the germline V gene. The CDR3: CASSPRTSMTGELFF. Using reference TRBV7-2 and TRBJ2-2 for the parts outside the CDR3, the full variable domain is GAGVSQSPSNKVTEKGKDVELRCDPISGHTALYWYRQSLGQGLEFLIYFQGNSAPDKSGLPSDRFSAERTGGSVSTLTIQRTQQEDSAVYLCASSPRTSMTGELFFGEGSRLTVL.

The chain links TRBV28 to TRBJ2-2; TCRdb designates TRBD1, a call that cannot be tested without DNA. Germline CDR1 MDHEN, CDR2 SYDVKM. The CDR3 is made up of 15 amino acids. The CDR3 protein is CASSLPGKGPGELFF.

CDR3 residues: CASSHRQGLAGAISYEQYF. The J gene is TRBJ2-7, the V gene TRBV14; TCRdb lists TRBD2, though no DNA is available to test this call. CDR3 length equals 19 residues. The germline gives CDR1 SGHDN, CDR2 FVKESK. Supplemented by reference TRBV14 and TRBJ2-7, the full variable domain reads EAGVTQFPSHSVIEKGQTVTLRCDPISGHDNLYWYRRVMGKEIKFLLHFVKESKQDESGMPNNRFLAERTGGTYSTLKVQPAELEDSGVYFCASSHRQGLAGAISYEQYFGPGTRLTVT.

The V call is TRBV7-2, the J call TRBJ2-1; as DNA is missing, the TRBD1 call by TCRdb cannot be tested. This CDR3 is built from 15 residues. In germline, CDR1 is SGHTA, CDR2 FQGNSA. CDR3 residues: CASSPKQGEVNEQFF. Full variable domain (remainder filled in from reference TRBV7-2 and TRBJ2-1): GAGVSQSPSNKVTEKGKDVELRCDPISGHTALYWYRQSLGQGLEFLIYFQGNSAPDKSGLPSDRFSAERTGGSVSTLTIQRTQQEDSAVYLCASSPKQGEVNEQFFGPGTRLTVL.

V usage is TRBV10-3 and J usage is TRBJ2-3; the D call from TCRdb, TRBD1, cannot be confirmed without DNA. This CDR3 is 16 amino acids long. Germline V CDR1 and CDR2: ENHRY, SYGVKD. The CDR3 here is CATRDRHDTTGDTQYF.

The chain employs TRBV11-1 and TRBJ2-1; TCRdb designates TRBD1, a call that cannot be tested without DNA. The CDR3 runs to 14 residues. Germline V CDR1 and CDR2: SGHAT, FQDESV (reference sequence). CDR3 sequence reads: CASSPTGNKNEQFF.

This chain links TRBV4-1 with TRBJ2-6. The CDR3 contains 15 residues. CDR1 is MGHRA and CDR2 is YSYEKL in the germline V gene. The CDR3 loop reads CASSPSPSGANVLTF.

This chain connects TRBV20-1 to TRBJ2-2; TCRdb lists TRBD2, though no DNA is available to test this call. Per germline, CDR1 DFQATT and CDR2 SNEGSKA (reference sequence). The CDR3 spans 14 residues. The CDR3 region is CSARQREYTGELFF.